These 24 T cell receptor beta chains share one sample of origin, sequenced in a study of PD-1 blockade in classical Hodgkin lymphoma. All patients experienced relapse after autologous stem cell transplantation, and brentuximab vedotin exposure was variable. Using immunoSEQ multiplex PCR, the repertoire was profiled, and TCRdb retains in-frame clones only, with some absent. This table holds more than 45,000 clones, around 78% found once. Source: peripheral blood mononuclear cells (PBMCs), taken before the second cycle of nivolumab. These receptors came from a human donor with classical Hodgkin lymphoma.

The chain carries TRBV27 and TRBJ1-1; 8 nucleotides agree with TRBD1. Germline loops: CDR1 MNHEY, CDR2 SMNVEV (reference sequence). The V segment lost 5 bases and the J segment 7 bases; nucleotides outside the gene matches: 18. CDR3 length: 17 residues. The CDR3: CASSLTYFPGQAFEAFF. CDR3 DNA: TGTGCCAGCAGTCTTACTTACTTTCCGGGACAGGCGTTTGAAGCTTTCTTT.

This chain connects TRBV7-6 to TRBJ2-1, with 8 bases that match TRBD1. The CDR3 totals 14 residues. V gave up 5 bases and J gave up 9 bases; unmatched junction bases: 9. Germline-derived CDR1 and CDR2 are SGHVS and FNYEAQ. CDR3 loop: CASSPWTGLGEQFF. DNA of the CDR3: TGTGCCAGCAGCCCTTGGACAGGGCTAGGTGAGCAGTTCTTC. Combining the CDR3 with reference TRBV7-6 and TRBJ2-1 gives the whole variable domain GAGVSQSPRYKVTKRGQDVALRCDPISGHVSLYWYRQALGQGPEFLTYFNYEAQQDKSGLPNDRFSAERPEGSISTLTIQRTEQRDSAMYRCASSPWTGLGEQFFGPGTRLTVL.

V is TRBV6-5 and J is TRBJ2-3; the match to TRBD2 covers 8 bases. Trimming removed 0 bases from V and 2 bases from J; junction bases left unmatched: 4. This CDR3 contains 16 residues. The germline CDR1 and CDR2 sequences are MNHEY and SVGAGI. CDR3 protein: CASSYSFGLATDTQYF. CDR3 nucleotide sequence: TGTGCCAGCAGTTACTCGTTCGGACTAGCCACAGATACGCAGTATTTT.

In its sample, this clone was seen once. The chain links TRBV7-8 to TRBJ2-1, with 7 bases matching TRBD2. The V segment lost 5 bases and the J segment 10 bases; nucleotides outside the gene matches: 20. CDR1 SGHVS and CDR2 FQNEAQ come from the germline V gene. This CDR3 is 17 amino acids long. CDR3 nucleotides: TGTGCCAGCAGCAAGCTAATCCCCGGGACTAACGGGTGGGAGCAGTTCTTC. Translation gives CASSKLIPGTNGWEQFF.

Sample share makes this clone medium-sized. The chain recombines TRBV30 with TRBJ2-7; D is uncertain. The CDR3 is 13 amino acids. Germline assignment: CDR1 GTSNPN and CDR2 SVGIG (reference sequence). V shed 0 bases and J shed 2 bases, with 8 bases lying between them. The CDR3 is CAWSVRVTYEQYF. CDR3 coding DNA: TGTGCCTGGAGTGTACGGGTTACCTACGAGCAGTACTTC.

In DNA, the CDR3 is TGCGCCAGCAGCTTGTCTTCCGGGGCCCTCGGGGAAGCTTTCTTT. Residues: CASSLSSGALGEAFF. This chain uses TRBV5-1 with TRBJ1-1; possible D gene TRBD1, 5 bases. CDR1 SGHRS and CDR2 YFSETQ come from the germline V gene. CDR3 size: 15 residues. V was cut by 1 base and J by 8 bases, with 18 bases left in between.

V usage is TRBV7-3 and J usage is TRBJ2-5, with D perhaps matching TRBD2 (6 bases). CDR1 is SGHTA, CDR2 FQGTGA, per germline. The ends were cut back, 2 bases at V and 4 bases at J, with 8 bases in the middle. This CDR3 is built from 13 residues. Here the CDR3 reads CASSLRGIETQYF. In DNA form, the CDR3 reads TGTGCCAGCAGCTTACGGGGGATAGAGACCCAGTACTTC.

This chain joins TRBV4-1 and TRBJ2-5, with a possible D match to TRBD1 (6 bases). V was cut by 4 bases and J by 1 base, with 10 bases left in between. This CDR3 comprises 14 residues. CDR1 is MGHRA, CDR2 YSYEKL, per germline. This CDR3 is CASSPVGGQETQYF. The CDR3 nucleotides read TGCGCCAGCAGCCCGGTAGGGGGCCAAGAGACCCAGTACTTC.

This clone was picked up a small number of times. This chain uses TRBV19 with TRBJ1-2; 12 positions match TRBD1. Germline CDR1 reads LNHDA; CDR2 reads SQIVND (reference sequence). This CDR3 spans 17 amino acids. J gave up 8 bases and V 2 bases, and 12 bases lay outside the gene matches. Here the CDR3 reads CASSILGVGTGGEGYTF. DNA of the CDR3: TGTGCCAGTAGTATATTGGGCGTGGGGACAGGGGGCGAAGGCTACACCTTC.

The chain's CDR3 is CASSFGQVAGEQYF. The CDR3 region has the DNA TGTGCCAGCAGTTTCGGACAGGTTGCGGGCGAGCAGTACTTC. The chain couples TRBV6-5 to TRBJ2-7, with TRBD1 identical over 7 bases. The CDR3 extends over 14 amino acids. From germline, CDR1 is MNHEY and CDR2 SVGAGI. Losses at the gene ends were 4 bases for V and 6 bases for J; bases not matched to a gene: 9.

J is TRBJ2-7 and V is TRBV30; 13 bases line up with TRBD2. Trimming removed 1 base from V and 3 bases from J; junction bases left unmatched: 9. This CDR3 comprises 17 residues. CDR1 and CDR2 (germline): GTSNPN, SVGIG (reference sequence). CDR3 sequence (DNA): TGTGCCTGGAGTGGGACTTCCGGACTAGCGGGAGTCTACGAGCAGTACTTC. It translates to CAWSGTSGLAGVYEQYF.

V usage is TRBV2 and J usage is TRBJ1-1; 7 bases map to TRBD1. The V and J ends lost 10 bases and 4 bases, in that order; junction bases with no gene match: 15. CDR1 is SNHLY, CDR2 FYNNEI, per germline. The CDR3 consists of 15 residues. In DNA, the CDR3 is TGTGCCAACAGGATTATGGCAGGGGGGGTCACTGAAGCTTTCTTT. Protein product: CANRIMAGGVTEAFF.

The chain couples TRBV27 to TRBJ1-2, with D possibly being TRBD1 (6 bases). From germline, CDR1 is MNHEY and CDR2 SMNVEV (reference sequence). V lost 6 bases and J 3 bases, leaving 14 bases between the germline ends. The CDR3 contains 14 residues. CDR3: CASRGDTAYYGYTF. The DNA of the CDR3 is TGTGCCAGCAGAGGGGACACGGCGTACTATGGCTACACCTTC.

This clone was seen a single time. The J gene is TRBJ1-5, the V gene TRBV30, with D maybe TRBD1 (5 bases). V dropped 4 bases and J dropped 2 bases, with 12 bases sitting between them. The CDR3 covers 14 residues. The germline CDR1 and CDR2 sequences are GTSNPN and SVGIG (reference sequence). As DNA, the CDR3 is TGTGCCTGGACGAGAGGGGACGGCAATCAGCCCCAGCATTTT. As protein: CAWTRGDGNQPQHF.

The rearrangement joins TRBV19 to TRBJ2-7, with 9 bases that match TRBD1. The CDR3 contains 16 residues. The germline gives CDR1 LNHDA, CDR2 SQIVND (reference sequence). Germline trimming cut 5 bases from V and 4 bases from J; bases unmatched to any gene: 12. This CDR3 reads CASSPPPGTGTYEQYF. CDR3 DNA: TGTGCCAGTAGTCCACCTCCCGGGACAGGGACGTACGAGCAGTACTTC. The variable domain in full, completed from reference TRBV19 and TRBJ2-7, reads DGGITQSPKYLFRKEGQNVTLSCEQNLNHDAMYWYRQDPGQGLRLIYYSQIVNDFQKGDIAEGYSVSREKKESFPLTVTSAQKNPTAFYLCASSPPPGTGTYEQYFGPGTRLTVT.

This clone occurred once. This rearrangement joins TRBV19 to TRBJ1-2, with 7 bases matching TRBD1. V gave up 8 bases and J gave up 7 bases; unmatched junction bases: 7. CDR1 is LNHDA, CDR2 SQIVND, per germline (reference sequence). The CDR3 has 12 amino acids. This CDR3 reads CASCDRDRGYTF. Here the CDR3 DNA reads TGTGCCAGTTGCGACAGGGACCGTGGCTACACCTTC.

The genes are TRBV11-1 and TRBJ2-1; D might be TRBD2 (6 bases). The CDR3 covers 15 residues. Germline CDR1 SGHAT, CDR2 FQDESV (reference sequence). Trimming took off 2 bases at V and 8 bases at J, with 16 bases between the two ends. This chain's CDR3 is CASSLSGDPRDEQFF. DNA for the CDR3: TGTGCCAGCAGCTTATCGGGGGACCCTAGGGATGAGCAGTTCTTC.

The rearrangement links TRBV27 to TRBJ1-5; D not certain. CDR3 length: 13 amino acids. CDR1 is MNHEY and CDR2 is SMNVEV in the germline V gene (reference sequence). V lost 7 bases and J lost 6, with 13 bases in between. The CDR3 DNA sequence: TGTGCCAGCACTCTAAAGAATGGTCAGCCCCAGCATTTT. Translating it yields CASTLKNGQPQHF.

V is TRBV5-1 and J is TRBJ2-2, with D perhaps matching TRBD1 or TRBD2 (5 bases each). The germline V gene encodes CDR1 SGHRS and CDR2 YFSETQ. The ends were cut back, 1 base at V and 6 bases at J, with 7 bases in the middle. CDR3 length equals 13 residues. The DNA for the CDR3 is TGCGCCAGCAGCTTGTGGGGGTCCGGGGAGCTGTTTTTT. Translated, it gives CASSLWGSGELFF.

In its sample, this clone was seen once. The CDR3, as DNA: TGTGCCAGCAGTTGGGGGACAGGAGCCTACAATGAGCAGTTCTTC. This translates into CASSWGTGAYNEQFF. The genes are TRBV6-5 and TRBJ2-1; TRBD1 matches 8 bases. The CDR3 runs 15 residues. The junction had 4 bases not matched to a gene; V was cut back by 4 bases and J by 2 bases. CDR1 is MNHEY, CDR2 SVGAGI, per germline.

The chain has TRBV6-5 and TRBJ1-6, with no clear D. CDR3 size: 12 residues. Germline loops: CDR1 MNHEY, CDR2 SVGAGI. Trimming shortened V by 6 bases and J by 6 bases, and 6 bases separated the two germline ends. The CDR3 region is CASSRSNSPLHF. In DNA, the CDR3 is TGTGCCAGCAGCCGGAGTAATTCACCCCTCCACTTT.

V gene TRBV7-9 combines with J gene TRBJ1-2; weak D call: TRBD1 (5 bases). The germline CDR1 and CDR2 sequences are SEHNR and FQNEAQ (reference sequence). Trimming removed 2 bases from V and 6 bases from J, with 16 bases in between. The CDR3 has 15 amino acids. The CDR3 is CASSLSGQGLDGYTF. Here the CDR3 DNA reads TGTGCCAGCAGCTTAAGTGGGCAGGGTCTGGATGGCTACACCTTC.

The chain joins TRBV30 to TRBJ1-2; D remains unclear. The CDR3 is 13 amino acids. V lost 0 bases and J lost 8, with 13 bases in between. Germline CDR1 GTSNPN, CDR2 SVGIG (reference sequence). CDR3 amino acids: CAWSVLGSRGYTF. The CDR3 nucleotides are TGTGCCTGGAGTGTACTAGGGAGCCGGGGCTACACCTTC.

A few counts support this clone. The rearrangement joins TRBV7-2 to TRBJ1-2; D may be TRBD1 (5 bases). CDR3 length: 13 amino acids. Looked up from germline, CDR1 is SGHTA and CDR2 is FQGNSA. The V gene lost 5 bases and the J gene lost 3 bases, with 10 bases spanning the gap. The CDR3 protein is CASSPTADYGYTF. The CDR3 nucleotides read TGTGCCAGCAGCCCGACAGCCGACTATGGCTACACCTTC.